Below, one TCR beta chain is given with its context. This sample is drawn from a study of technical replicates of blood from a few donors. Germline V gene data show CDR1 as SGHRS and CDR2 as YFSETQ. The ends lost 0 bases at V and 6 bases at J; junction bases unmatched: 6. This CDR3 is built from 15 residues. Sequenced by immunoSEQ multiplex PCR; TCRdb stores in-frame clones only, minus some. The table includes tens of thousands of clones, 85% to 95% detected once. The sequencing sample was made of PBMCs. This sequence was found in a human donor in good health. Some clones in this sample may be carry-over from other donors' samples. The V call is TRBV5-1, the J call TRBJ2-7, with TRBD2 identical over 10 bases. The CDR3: CASSLGLAGASEQYF. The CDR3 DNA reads TGCGCCAGCAGCTTGGGGCTAGCGGGGGCGAGCGAGCAGTACTTC.